This entry features one T cell receptor beta chain sequence. This specimen belongs to a study of blood T cell repertoires in COVID-19. Study information: COVID-19 samples collected from the United States, Italy and Spain covered acute and convalescent phases. The cDNA or gDNA used as material had been derived from T cells, B-cell-depleted T cells, or PBMCs.

The ends were cut back, 2 bases at V and 4 bases at J, with 22 bases in the middle. The germline gives CDR1 MNHNS, CDR2 SASEGT. The CDR3 is 18 amino acids. Per the authors' pipeline: Researchers report that nucleated cell counts were estimated from reference gene primer amplification. TCRdb's copy holds only in-frame clones and misses some; the assay was immunoSEQ multiplex PCR. From that table come the V and J calls and clone size; the DNA was used to work out D and trimming. The data contain about 87,000 clones, around 87% of them singletons. Sequences were obtained from peripheral blood. V usage is TRBV6-1 and J usage is TRBJ2-3, with TRBD1 as a possible D gene (6 bases). This TCR came from a human donor with acute or convalescent COVID-19. The donor label of this sample is uncertain. CDR3 nucleotide sequence: TGTGCCAGCAGTGAAAGAGGGGACACGCCCCGCAGGGCAGATACGCAGTATTTT. It yields the protein CASSERGDTPRRADTQYF.